Listed below are T cell receptor beta chains from one sample, sequenced in a study of T-cell reconstitution after alpha-beta-depleted transplantation in children. One entry per CDR3 protein, called by TCRdb with MiXCR from the PCR reads. Of 200,000 to 250,000 distinct CDR3 sequences in the sample, approximately 12% were seen once. Sequencing was performed on PBMCs from the stem cell graft donor, taken from the stem cell graft. Receptor source: a human donor who donated a stem cell graft to a child with acute lymphoblastic leukemia. Both conserved end residues are part of each CDR3. Each record gives: CDR3 protein, CDR3 DNA, V gene, D gene, J gene, clone size. D genes are given only for firm matches. Clone size is given for some rows only: seen once, a few or many times, or a class if the clone is expanded.

cdr3_aa: CSARWGGYNSPLHF
cdr3_nt: TGCAGTGCTAGATGGGGGGGGTATAATTCACCCCTCCACTTT
v_call: TRBV20-1
d_call: -
j_call: TRBJ1-6
clone_size: many

cdr3_aa: CASSQDRATLEQYF
cdr3_nt: TGCGCCAGCAGCCAAGATAGGGCCACCCTCGAGCAGTACTTC
v_call: TRBV4-1
d_call: -
j_call: TRBJ2-7
clone_size: many

cdr3_aa: CASSWTDSNQPQHF
cdr3_nt: TGTGCCAGCAGCTGGACGGATAGCAATCAGCCCCAGCATTTT
v_call: TRBV9
d_call: -
j_call: TRBJ1-5
clone_size: many

cdr3_aa: CASSPEGSPTQYF
cdr3_nt: TGTGCCAGCAGCCCCGAGGGGAGTCCGACCCAGTACTTC
v_call: TRBV5-5
d_call: -
j_call: TRBJ2-5
clone_size: -

cdr3_aa: CASSQDVGDPGNQPQHF
cdr3_nt: TGTGCCAGCAGCCAAGATGTGGGAGACCCGGGCAATCAGCCCCAGCATTTT
v_call: TRBV4-2
d_call: -
j_call: TRBJ1-5
clone_size: many

cdr3_aa: CASSSPGRAGHTGELFF
cdr3_nt: TGTGCCAGCAGCTCCCCAGGTCGGGCAGGGCACACCGGGGAGCTGTTTTTT
v_call: TRBV12-3/TRBV12-4
d_call: -
j_call: TRBJ2-2
clone_size: many

cdr3_aa: CAWSSPIRPTTNEKLFF
cdr3_nt: TGTGCCTGGAGTTCCCCCATCCGTCCAACAACTAATGAAAAACTGTTTTTT
v_call: TRBV30
d_call: -
j_call: TRBJ1-4
clone_size: few

cdr3_aa: CASRIAAGDYGYTF
cdr3_nt: TGTGCCAGCAGGATTGCCGCGGGGGACTATGGCTACACCTTC
v_call: TRBV27
d_call: -
j_call: TRBJ1-2
clone_size: many

cdr3_aa: CASSPPGTSTEAFF
cdr3_nt: TGCGCCAGCAGCCCTCCCGGGACATCAACTGAAGCTTTCTTT
v_call: TRBV5-1
d_call: -
j_call: TRBJ1-1
clone_size: many

cdr3_aa: CASSSGQAEIYGYTF
cdr3_nt: TGTGCCAGCAGTTCGGGACAGGCCGAAATATATGGCTACACCTTC
v_call: TRBV28
d_call: TRBD1
j_call: TRBJ1-2
clone_size: many

cdr3_aa: CASSLYGGTEAFF
cdr3_nt: TGTGCCAGCAGTTTATACGGGGGTACTGAAGCTTTCTTT
v_call: TRBV27
d_call: -
j_call: TRBJ1-1
clone_size: many

cdr3_aa: CASSEIGHPEQPQHF
cdr3_nt: TGTGCCAGCAGTGAGATAGGACATCCTGAACAGCCCCAGCATTTT
v_call: TRBV25-1
d_call: -
j_call: TRBJ1-5
clone_size: many

cdr3_aa: CASSLSFSEQYF
cdr3_nt: TGTGCCAGCAGCTTATCGTTCTCCGAGCAGTACTTC
v_call: TRBV11-2
d_call: -
j_call: TRBJ2-7
clone_size: many

cdr3_aa: CASSLGYVNTEAFF
cdr3_nt: TGCGCCAGCAGCTTGGGGTACGTGAACACTGAAGCTTTCTTT
v_call: TRBV5-1
d_call: -
j_call: TRBJ1-1
clone_size: many

cdr3_aa: CASSSRTRRAGELFF
cdr3_nt: TGTGCCAGCAGCTCCCGGACCCGCAGGGCCGGGGAGCTGTTTTTT
v_call: TRBV12-3/TRBV12-4
d_call: -
j_call: TRBJ2-2
clone_size: many

cdr3_aa: CASRPGFGSWELFF
cdr3_nt: TGTGCCAGCAGACCAGGGTTCGGCAGCTGGGAGCTGTTTTTT
v_call: TRBV4-2
d_call: -
j_call: TRBJ2-2
clone_size: once

cdr3_aa: CASSLTLGTGAGEQYF
cdr3_nt: TGTGCCAGCAGTTTAACCCTCGGGACAGGGGCTGGCGAGCAGTACTTC
v_call: TRBV12-3/TRBV12-4
d_call: TRBD1
j_call: TRBJ2-7
clone_size: many

cdr3_aa: CASGRTSGDSYNEQFF
cdr3_nt: TGTGCCAGCGGGCGGACTAGCGGGGACTCCTACAATGAGCAGTTCTTC
v_call: TRBV12-3/TRBV12-4
d_call: TRBD2
j_call: TRBJ2-1
clone_size: many

cdr3_aa: CASSFMLSGGASYNEQFF
cdr3_nt: TGTGCCAGCAGCTTTATGCTTAGCGGGGGGGCGTCCTACAATGAGCAGTTCTTC
v_call: TRBV11-2
d_call: TRBD2
j_call: TRBJ2-1
clone_size: many

cdr3_aa: CSLSTGFEQFF
cdr3_nt: TGCAGTTTATCGACAGGATTTGAGCAGTTCTTC
v_call: TRBV20-1
d_call: -
j_call: TRBJ2-1
clone_size: many

cdr3_aa: CASSIRAGTSGGNEQFF
cdr3_nt: TGTGCCAGCAGCATCAGAGCCGGGACTAGCGGGGGAAATGAGCAGTTCTTC
v_call: TRBV7-2
d_call: TRBD2
j_call: TRBJ2-1
clone_size: few

cdr3_aa: CSAEIGQGWTEAFF
cdr3_nt: TGCAGTGCTGAAATTGGACAGGGGTGGACTGAAGCTTTCTTT
v_call: TRBV20-1
d_call: TRBD1
j_call: TRBJ1-1
clone_size: many

cdr3_aa: CASSVGGTDTQYF
cdr3_nt: TGTGCCAGCAGCGTAGGAGGCACAGATACGCAGTATTTT
v_call: TRBV9
d_call: -
j_call: TRBJ2-3
clone_size: many

cdr3_aa: CSVGGGAEYPGTQYF
cdr3_nt: TGCAGTGTAGGCGGGGGGGCCGAATACCCGGGGACCCAGTACTTC
v_call: TRBV20-1
d_call: TRBD2
j_call: TRBJ2-5
clone_size: -

cdr3_aa: CASSRLGQGNTEAFF
cdr3_nt: TGCGCCAGCAGCCGACTGGGACAGGGAAACACTGAAGCTTTCTTT
v_call: TRBV5-1
d_call: TRBD1
j_call: TRBJ1-1
clone_size: few

cdr3_aa: CSARQLGQGDEQYF
cdr3_nt: TGCAGTGCCCGACAGTTAGGACAGGGCGACGAGCAGTACTTC
v_call: TRBV20-1
d_call: TRBD1
j_call: TRBJ2-7
clone_size: many

cdr3_aa: CASNPVSHNTEAFF
cdr3_nt: TGTGCCAGCAATCCCGTATCTCATAACACTGAAGCTTTCTTT
v_call: TRBV6-1
d_call: -
j_call: TRBJ1-1
clone_size: -

cdr3_aa: CASSLDLQGAVIAGELFF
cdr3_nt: TGTGCCAGCAGCTTAGATTTACAGGGGGCGGTTATAGCCGGGGAGCTGTTTTTT
v_call: TRBV7-8
d_call: TRBD1
j_call: TRBJ2-2
clone_size: many

cdr3_aa: CASSHLDMKRDEQYF
cdr3_nt: TGTGCCAGCAGTCATTTGGACATGAAGAGGGACGAGCAGTACTTC
v_call: TRBV6-5
d_call: -
j_call: TRBJ2-7
clone_size: many

cdr3_aa: CASSQDGGSFLTGELFF
cdr3_nt: TGTGCCAGCAGCCAAGATGGAGGTTCTTTCCTCACCGGGGAGCTGTTTTTT
v_call: TRBV4-2
d_call: -
j_call: TRBJ2-2
clone_size: -

cdr3_aa: CASSARTGTYEQYF
cdr3_nt: TGTGCCAGCAGTGCCCGGACAGGGACCTACGAGCAGTACTTC
v_call: TRBV6-1
d_call: TRBD1
j_call: TRBJ2-7
clone_size: many